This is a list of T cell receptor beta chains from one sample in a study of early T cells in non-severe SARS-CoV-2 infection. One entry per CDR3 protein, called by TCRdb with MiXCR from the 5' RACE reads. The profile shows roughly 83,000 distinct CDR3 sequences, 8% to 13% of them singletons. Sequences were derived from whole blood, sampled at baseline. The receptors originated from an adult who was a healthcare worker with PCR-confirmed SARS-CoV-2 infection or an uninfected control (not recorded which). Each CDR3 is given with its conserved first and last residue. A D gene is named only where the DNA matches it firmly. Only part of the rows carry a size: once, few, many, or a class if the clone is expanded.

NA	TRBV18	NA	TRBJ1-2	CASSQMRPYGYTF	TGTGCCAGCTCACAGATGCGACCTTACGGCTACACCTTC
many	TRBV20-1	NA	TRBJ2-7	CSARQGPWEQYF	TGCAGTGCTAGACAGGGGCCTTGGGAGCAGTACTTC
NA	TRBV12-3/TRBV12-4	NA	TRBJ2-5	CASSWGFPIQETQYF	TGTGCCAGCAGCTGGGGATTTCCGATCCAAGAGACCCAGTACTTC
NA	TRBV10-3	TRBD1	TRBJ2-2	CAISWTGNTGELFF	TGTGCCATCAGTTGGACAGGGAACACCGGGGAGCTGTTTTTT
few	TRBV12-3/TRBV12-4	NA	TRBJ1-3	CASIPGGAGNTIYF	TGTGCCAGCATCCCGGGGGGAGCGGGAAACACCATATATTTT
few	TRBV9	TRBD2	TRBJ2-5	CASSQTSGGETQYF	TGTGCCAGCAGTCAGACTAGCGGGGGGGAGACCCAGTACTTC
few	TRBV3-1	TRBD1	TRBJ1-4	CASSRTGGVPEKLFF	TGTGCCAGCAGCCGAACAGGGGGCGTGCCTGAAAAACTGTTTTTT
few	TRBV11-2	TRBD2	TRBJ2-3	CASSLPGLVADTQYF	TGTGCCAGCAGCTTACCGGGACTAGTGGCAGATACGCAGTATTTT
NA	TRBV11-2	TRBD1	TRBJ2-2	CASGRDRMNTGELFF	TGTGCCAGCGGAAGGGACAGGATGAACACCGGGGAGCTGTTTTTT
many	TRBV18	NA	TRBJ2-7	CASSSLGGAYEQYF	TGTGCCAGCTCATCCCTAGGGGGGGCCTACGAGCAGTACTTC
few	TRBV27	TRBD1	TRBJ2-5	CASSSDRIHQETQYF	TGTGCCAGCAGTTCGGACAGGATCCACCAAGAGACCCAGTACTTC
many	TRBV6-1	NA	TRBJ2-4	CASTGGSTLAKNIQYF	TGTGCCAGCACAGGAGGGTCCACTTTAGCCAAAAACATTCAGTACTTC
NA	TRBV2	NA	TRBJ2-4	CASSQESGVKNIQYF	TGTGCCAGCAGCCAAGAGTCAGGGGTCAAAAACATTCAGTACTTC
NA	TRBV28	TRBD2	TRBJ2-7	CASSPPLAGGRLGYF	TGTGCCAGCAGTCCCCCTTTAGCGGGAGGCCGCCTAGGGTACTTC
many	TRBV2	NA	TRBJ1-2	CASSEGWNGGYTF	TGTGCCAGCAGTGAAGGGTGGAACGGGGGCTACACCTTC
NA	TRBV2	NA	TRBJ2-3	CASSLTTDTQYF	TGTGCCAGCAGTCTAACCACAGATACGCAGTATTTT
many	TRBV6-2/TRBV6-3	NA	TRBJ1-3	CASSYRSVARTGNTIYF	TGTGCCAGCAGTTACAGGAGCGTCGCCAGAACTGGAAACACCATATATTTT
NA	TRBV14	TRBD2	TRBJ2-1	CASSLIGTSGRNVQFF	TGTGCCAGCAGCCTAATCGGGACTAGCGGGAGGAATGTGCAGTTCTTC
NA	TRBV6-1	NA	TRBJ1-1	CASTTGRFGTEAFF	TGTGCCAGCACGACCGGGAGGTTCGGCACTGAAGCTTTCTTT
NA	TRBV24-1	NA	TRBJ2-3	CASRDYTDTQYF	TGTGCCTCCAGGGATTACACAGATACGCAGTATTTT
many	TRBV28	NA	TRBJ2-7	CATLGSSYEQYF	TGTGCCACGCTCGGGTCCTCCTACGAGCAGTACTTC
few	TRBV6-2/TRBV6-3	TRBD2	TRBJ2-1	CASSQPASGSSYNEQFF	TGTGCCAGCAGCCAACCCGCTAGCGGGAGCTCCTACAATGAGCAGTTCTTC
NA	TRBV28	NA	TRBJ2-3	CASSPTRGADTQYF	TGTGCCAGCAGCCCCACCAGAGGCGCAGATACGCAGTATTTT
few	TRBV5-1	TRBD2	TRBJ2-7	CASSLGPEREADKSF	TGCGCCAGCAGCTTGGGTCCCGAGCGGGAGGCCGACAAGAGCTTC
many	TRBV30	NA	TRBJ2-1	CAWSASPDEQFF	TGTGCCTGGAGTGCTAGTCCCGATGAGCAGTTCTTC